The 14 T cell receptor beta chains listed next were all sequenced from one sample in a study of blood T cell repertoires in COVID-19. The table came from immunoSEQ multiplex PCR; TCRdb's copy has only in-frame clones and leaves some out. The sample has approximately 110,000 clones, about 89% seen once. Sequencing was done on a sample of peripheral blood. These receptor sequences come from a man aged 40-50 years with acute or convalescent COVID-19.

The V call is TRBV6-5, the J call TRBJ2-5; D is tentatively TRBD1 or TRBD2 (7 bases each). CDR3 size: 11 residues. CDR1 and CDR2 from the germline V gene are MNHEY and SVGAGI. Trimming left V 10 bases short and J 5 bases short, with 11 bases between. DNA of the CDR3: TGTGCCATCAGGGGGGGGGAGACCCAGTACTTC. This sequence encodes CAIRGGETQYF.

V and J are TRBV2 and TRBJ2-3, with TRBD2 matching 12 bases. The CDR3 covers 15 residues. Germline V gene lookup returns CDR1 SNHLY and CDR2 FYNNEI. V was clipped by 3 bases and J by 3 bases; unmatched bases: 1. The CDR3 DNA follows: TGTGCCAGCAGTGAGACTAGCGGGGGAACAGATACGCAGTATTTT. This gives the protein CASSETSGGTDTQYF.

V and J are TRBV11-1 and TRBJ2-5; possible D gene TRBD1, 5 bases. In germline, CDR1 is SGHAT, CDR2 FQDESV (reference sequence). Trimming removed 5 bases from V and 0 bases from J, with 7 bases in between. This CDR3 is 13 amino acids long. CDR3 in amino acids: CASSQGNQETQYF. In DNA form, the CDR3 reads TGTGCCAGCAGCCAGGGCAACCAAGAGACCCAGTACTTC.

The CDR3 sequence is CASSPGYGYTF. The CDR3 nucleotides read TGTGCCAGCAGCCCAGGCTATGGCTACACCTTC. The chain couples TRBV6-5 to TRBJ1-2; no clear D gene. This CDR3 is built from 11 residues. The ends were cut back, 6 bases at V and 4 bases at J, with 6 bases in the middle. Germline V gene lookup returns CDR1 MNHEY and CDR2 SVGAGI.

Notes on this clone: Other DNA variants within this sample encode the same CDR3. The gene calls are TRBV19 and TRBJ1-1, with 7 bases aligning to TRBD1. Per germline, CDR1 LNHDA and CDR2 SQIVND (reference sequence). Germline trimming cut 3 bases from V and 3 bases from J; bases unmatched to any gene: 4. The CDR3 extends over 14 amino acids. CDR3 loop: CASSISGGDTEAFF. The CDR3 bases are TGTGCCAGTAGTATTTCAGGGGGAGACACTGAAGCTTTCTTT.

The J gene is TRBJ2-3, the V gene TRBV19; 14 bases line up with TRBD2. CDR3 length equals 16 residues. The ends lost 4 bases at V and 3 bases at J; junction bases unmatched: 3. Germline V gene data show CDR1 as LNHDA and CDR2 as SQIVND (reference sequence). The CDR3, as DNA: TGTGCCAGTAGTAAAGGACTAGCGGGAGGAACAGATACGCAGTATTTT. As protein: CASSKGLAGGTDTQYF.

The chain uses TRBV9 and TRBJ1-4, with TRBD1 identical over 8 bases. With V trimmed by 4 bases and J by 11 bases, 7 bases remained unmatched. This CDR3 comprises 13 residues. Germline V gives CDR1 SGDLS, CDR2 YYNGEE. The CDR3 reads CASSKDRAEKLFF. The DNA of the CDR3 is TGTGCCAGCAGCAAGGACAGGGCGGAGAAACTGTTTTTT.

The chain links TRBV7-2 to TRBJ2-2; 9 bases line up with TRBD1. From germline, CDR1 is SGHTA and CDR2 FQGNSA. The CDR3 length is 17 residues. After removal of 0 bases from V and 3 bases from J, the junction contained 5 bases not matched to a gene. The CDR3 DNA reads TGTGCCAGCAGCTTAGCACCGGGACAGGGATACACCGGGGAGCTGTTTTTT. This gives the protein CASSLAPGQGYTGELFF. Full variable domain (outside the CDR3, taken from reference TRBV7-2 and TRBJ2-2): GAGVSQSPSNKVTEKGKDVELRCDPISGHTALYWYRQSLGQGLEFLIYFQGNSAPDKSGLPSDRFSAERTGGSVSTLTIQRTQQEDSAVYLCASSLAPGQGYTGELFFGEGSRLTVL.

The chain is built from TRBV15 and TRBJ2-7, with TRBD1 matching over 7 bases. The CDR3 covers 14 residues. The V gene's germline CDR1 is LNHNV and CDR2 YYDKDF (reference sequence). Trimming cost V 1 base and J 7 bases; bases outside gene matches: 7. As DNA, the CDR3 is TGTGCCACCAGCAGAGCGGGAACAGGGGTTGAGCAGTACTTC. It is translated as CATSRAGTGVEQYF.

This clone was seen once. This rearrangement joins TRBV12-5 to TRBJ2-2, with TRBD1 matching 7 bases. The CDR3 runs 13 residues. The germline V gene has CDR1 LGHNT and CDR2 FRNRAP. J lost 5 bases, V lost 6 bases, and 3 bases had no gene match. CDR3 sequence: CASGEQGTGELFF. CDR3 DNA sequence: TGTGCTAGTGGCGAACAGGGGACCGGGGAGCTGTTTTTT. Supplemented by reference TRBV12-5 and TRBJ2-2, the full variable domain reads DARVTQTPRHKVTEMGQEVTMRCQPILGHNTVFWYRQTMMQGLELLAYFRNRAPLDDSGMPKDRFSAEMPDATLATLKIQPSEPRDSAVYFCASGEQGTGELFFGEGSRLTVL.

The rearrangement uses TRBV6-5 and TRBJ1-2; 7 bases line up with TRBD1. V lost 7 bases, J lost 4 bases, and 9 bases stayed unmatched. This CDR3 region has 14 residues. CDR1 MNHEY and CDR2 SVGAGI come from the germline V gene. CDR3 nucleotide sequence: TGTGCCAGCACACATAAATGGGACAGCTATGGCTACACCTTC. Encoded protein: CASTHKWDSYGYTF.

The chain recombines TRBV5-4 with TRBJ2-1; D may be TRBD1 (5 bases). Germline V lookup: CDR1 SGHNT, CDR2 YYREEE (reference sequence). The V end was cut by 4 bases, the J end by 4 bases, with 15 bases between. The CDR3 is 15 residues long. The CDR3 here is CASSVQGRVYNEQFF. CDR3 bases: TGTGCCAGCAGCGTCCAGGGAAGGGTGTACAATGAGCAGTTCTTC.

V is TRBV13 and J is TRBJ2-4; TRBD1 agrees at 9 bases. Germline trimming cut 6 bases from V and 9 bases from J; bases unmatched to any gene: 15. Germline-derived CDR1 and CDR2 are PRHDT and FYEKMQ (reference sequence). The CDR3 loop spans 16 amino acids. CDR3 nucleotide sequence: TGTGCCAGCAGGAAACCCGGGACAGGGTTAGGGGGCATTCAGTACTTC. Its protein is CASRKPGTGLGGIQYF.

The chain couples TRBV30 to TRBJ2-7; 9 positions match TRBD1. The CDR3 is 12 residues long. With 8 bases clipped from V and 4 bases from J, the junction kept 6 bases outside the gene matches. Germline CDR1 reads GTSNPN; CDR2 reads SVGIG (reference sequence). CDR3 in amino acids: CAQDRGHYEQYF. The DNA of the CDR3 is TGTGCCCAGGACAGGGGTCATTACGAGCAGTACTTC.